This T cell receptor beta chain was found in a study of blood T cell repertoires in COVID-19. Overall study context: The United States, Italy and Spain were the sources of the acute and convalescent COVID-19 samples. PBMCs, B-cell-depleted T cells, or T cells were the source of the cDNA or gDNA that made up the material.

Germline V gene lookup returns CDR1 SEHNR and CDR2 FQNEAQ (reference sequence). V gave up 0 bases and J gave up 0 bases, with 6 bases separating them. The CDR3 is made up of 14 amino acids. In the study's own analysis: Amplification of reference gene primers provided the estimated nucleated cell counts. Sequenced by immunoSEQ multiplex PCR; TCRdb stores in-frame clones only, minus some. D and trimming were read from the DNA, whereas the V and J calls and clone size are those reported in that table. The sample lists some 45,000 clones, over 75% occurring once. The receptor was isolated from a human donor in a cohort sampled during active COVID-19. Source material: peripheral blood. The chain is built from TRBV7-9 and TRBJ2-7; TRBD2 is a possible D gene (6 bases). DNA for the CDR3: TGTGCCAGCAGCTTAGCTAGCGGCTCCTACGAGCAGTACTTC. Amino acids: CASSLASGSYEQYF.